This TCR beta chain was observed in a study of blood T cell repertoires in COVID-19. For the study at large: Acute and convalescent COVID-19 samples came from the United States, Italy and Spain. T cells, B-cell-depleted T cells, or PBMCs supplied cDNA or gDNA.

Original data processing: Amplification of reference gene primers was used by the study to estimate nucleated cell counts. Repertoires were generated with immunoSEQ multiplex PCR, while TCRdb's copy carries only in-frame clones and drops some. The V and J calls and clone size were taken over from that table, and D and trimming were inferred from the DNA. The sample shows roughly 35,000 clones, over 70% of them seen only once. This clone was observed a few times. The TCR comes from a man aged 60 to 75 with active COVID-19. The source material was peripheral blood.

The CDR3 nucleotides are TGTGCCAGCACCCCGGGACTAGCAGCTAGCACAGATACGCAGTATTTT. This gives the protein CASTPGLAASTDTQYF. The chain combines TRBV7-9 with TRBJ2-3; 9 bases match TRBD2. The CDR3 has 16 amino acids. CDR1 is SEHNR and CDR2 is FQNEAQ in the germline V gene (reference sequence). V lost 7 bases to trimming and J lost 0 bases; unmatched junction nucleotides: 8.